Listed below are T cell receptor beta chains from one sample, sequenced in a study of blood T cells in healthy people across ages. TCRdb independently ran MiXCR on the 5' RACE reads; one entry per CDR3 protein. The sample lists more than 750,000 distinct CDR3 sequences; 25% to 30% were seen once. These sequences were also reported in another study, on T cells of mothers and their children.

Sequencing input: blood. The receptors come from a woman aged 40 to 55 in good health. The CDR3 runs from the conserved cysteine through the conserved F or W. Each record gives: CDR3 length, J gene, V gene, CDR3 protein.

>14|TRBJ1-2|TRBV10-3
CVTSREGIEYGYTF
>12|TRBJ2-1|TRBV21-1
CASSKARWEQFF
>13|TRBJ1-1|TRBV30
CAWSVEMNTEAFF
>10|TRBJ2-1|TRBV20-1
CSAENSEQFF
>13|TRBJ2-7|TRBV29-1
CSVDGSGGYEQYF
>15|TRBJ2-1|TRBV6-2/TRBV6-3
CASSTPRGAYNEQFF
>11|TRBJ2-7|TRBV20-1
CSAPGQNEQYF
>14|TRBJ2-3|TRBV6-5
CASSYSSGTDTQYF
>16|TRBJ1-1|TRBV7-2
CASSLQPQGGRTEAFF
>15|TRBJ2-3|TRBV5-1
CASSLLGLPTDTQYF
>15|TRBJ2-7|TRBV18
CASSPTGGLIYEQYF
>16|TRBJ2-5|TRBV5-6
CASSLLGDQDQETQYF
>14|TRBJ1-2|TRBV5-1
CASSLGQSNYGYTF
>12|TRBJ2-5|TRBV18
CASTPGRETQYF
>15|TRBJ1-1|TRBV6-5
CASSLFGQGNTEAFF
>12|TRBJ2-3|TRBV10-3
CATQGATDTQYF
>13|TRBJ2-5|TRBV9
CASSDDREETQYF
>13|TRBJ2-7|TRBV7-2
CARSFGNSYEQYF
>15|TRBJ2-1|TRBV12-3/TRBV12-4
CASSQYGGANNEQFF
>16|TRBJ2-1|TRBV29-1
CSVEGSAGHSYNEQFF
>15|TRBJ1-1|TRBV5-1
CASSTGQRMNTEAFF
>13|TRBJ2-7|TRBV29-1
CSVVTGGHNEQYF
>14|TRBJ1-2|TRBV7-9
CASSQGQGHWGYTF
>11|TRBJ2-7|TRBV21-1
CARQQAHEQYF
>16|TRBJ2-7|TRBV20-1
CSARVVTGTGAYEQYF
>15|TRBJ2-7|TRBV29-1
CSVEELGRSPYEQYF
>14|TRBJ2-3|TRBV20-1
CSANPGASTDTQYF
>16|TRBJ1-6|TRBV7-8
CASSLRGTGGNSPLHF
>14|TRBJ2-1|TRBV9
CASSMGTSYNEQFF
>14|TRBJ1-4|TRBV5-1
CASSFQAANEKLFF
>14|TRBJ2-5|TRBV5-5
CASSLASRSETQYF
>13|TRBJ1-4|TRBV7-2
CASSPQRGGKLFF
>15|TRBJ2-3|TRBV18
CASSPTADNTGTQYF
>13|TRBJ1-2|TRBV7-2
CASSEDGSYGYTF
>15|TRBJ1-5|TRBV5-6
CASSFWDRGRQPQHF
>13|TRBJ1-5|TRBV28
CASRQTAHQPQHF
>15|TRBJ2-7|TRBV7-2
CASTSSQGNSYEQYF
>15|.|TRBV28
CASSSLLGGQETQYF
>14|TRBJ1-4|TRBV6-6
CASSYGQLNEKLFF
>14|TRBJ2-7|TRBV4-1
CASSQPSGAYEQYF
>17|TRBJ2-6|TRBV28
CASETPDGRGGANVLTF
>12|TRBJ2-1|TRBV5-8
CASSLLDNEQFF
>13|TRBJ1-2|TRBV20-1
CSASLGQGYGYTF
>13|TRBJ1-4|TRBV12-3/TRBV12-4
CASTRDRGEKLFF
>16|TRBJ1-4|TRBV5-5
CASSWRGQGYNEKLFF
>16|TRBJ2-5|TRBV24-1
CATSGYGQGQRETQYF
>14|TRBJ2-5|TRBV28
CASSSTGEWETQYF
>14|TRBJ2-3|TRBV12-3/TRBV12-4
CASRTGVNSDTQYF
>14|TRBJ2-7|TRBV7-9
CASSLGHNPGEQYF
>12|TRBJ1-2|TRBV4-2
CASSQDLAGYTF
>13|TRBJ2-1|TRBV11-2
CASSLDLGRKQFF
>13|TRBJ2-7|TRBV6-1
CASSETPAYEQYF
>15|TRBJ2-3|TRBV28
CASSFLPTSTDTQYF
>15|TRBJ2-3|TRBV12-3/TRBV12-4
CASTRMRGSTDTQYF
>15|TRBJ2-7|TRBV5-1
CASSPRDGYTYEQYF
>13|TRBJ2-4|TRBV12-3/TRBV12-4
CASTGEAKNIQYF